This record concerns one T cell receptor beta chain sequence. The data were produced by immunoSEQ multiplex PCR, yet TCRdb's version contains in-frame clones alone and is incomplete. This sample carries more than 95,000 clones, under 95% of them seen once, and the ten largest clones take 0.81%. The source of the sample is a study of OX40 agonist ivuxolimab in advanced cancers. Turning to the study itself: Ivuxolimab, an antibody acting as an agonist of OX40 (CD134), was used to treat patients.

The CDR3 is made up of 14 amino acids. The germline CDR1 and CDR2 sequences are SGHAT and FQNNGV. After removal of 4 bases from V and 4 bases from J, the junction contained 2 bases not matched to a gene. This TCR was recovered from an adult with an advanced solid tumor such as melanoma, head and neck, liver or kidney cancer. V gene TRBV11-2 combines with J gene TRBJ1-1; TRBD1 agrees at 11 bases. Material: CD4+ or CD8+ T cells sorted from blood, obtained in a trial of the OX40 agonist ivuxolimab. CDR3 sequence: CASSSGTGGTEAFF. CDR3 nucleotides: TGTGCCAGCAGCTCCGGGACAGGGGGCACTGAAGCTTTCTTT.